The rows below give T cell receptor beta chains drawn from one sample of a study of blood T cell repertoires in COVID-19. TCRdb's copy holds only in-frame clones and misses some; the assay was immunoSEQ multiplex PCR. The sample gives 310,000 or so clones, approximately 88% of which show up once; approximately 9% is in the top ten. Sequencing was performed on PBMCs or T cells enriched from blood (not recorded which). The receptors stem from a woman aged 18-29 years who had recovered from COVID-19. Each CDR3 is given with its conserved first and last residue. The D gene is left open where the match is weak. Clone sizes are given selectively: once, few, many, or a class where the clone is expanded.

clone_size: .
v_call: TRBV6-5
d_call: TRBD2
cdr3_length: 15
j_call: TRBJ2-7
cdr3_aa: CASWEASGSSYEQYF
cdr3_nt: TGTGCCAGCTGGGAGGCTAGCGGTAGCTCCTACGAGCAGTACTTC

clone_size: few
v_call: TRBV5-1
d_call: .
cdr3_length: 14
j_call: TRBJ1-2
cdr3_aa: CASSLGAGADGYTF
cdr3_nt: TGCGCCAGCAGCTTGGGGGCTGGGGCCGACGGCTACACCTTC

clone_size: .
v_call: TRBV9
d_call: TRBD1
cdr3_length: 16
j_call: TRBJ2-2
cdr3_aa: CASSVDTGQGTGELFF
cdr3_nt: TGTGCCAGCAGCGTAGATACAGGACAGGGCACCGGGGAGCTGTTTTTT

clone_size: .
v_call: TRBV24-1
d_call: .
cdr3_length: 15
j_call: TRBJ1-5
cdr3_aa: CATSAGQNSNQPQHF
cdr3_nt: TGTGCCACCAGTGCTGGCCAGAATAGCAATCAGCCCCAGCATTTT

clone_size: .
v_call: TRBV3-1/TRBV3-2
d_call: TRBD2
cdr3_length: 17
j_call: TRBJ2-7
cdr3_aa: CASSPRTLAGGPYEQYF
cdr3_nt: TGTGCCAGCAGCCCCCGCACACTAGCGGGAGGACCCTACGAGCAGTACTTC

clone_size: .
v_call: TRBV7-9
d_call: .
cdr3_length: 14
j_call: TRBJ1-4
cdr3_aa: CASSFQGGREKLFF
cdr3_nt: TGTGCCAGCAGCTTCCAGGGCGGACGTGAAAAACTGTTTTTT

clone_size: .
v_call: TRBV29-1
d_call: .
cdr3_length: 11
j_call: TRBJ1-1
cdr3_aa: CSVVLETEAFF
cdr3_nt: TGCAGCGTTGTGTTGGAGACTGAAGCTTTCTTT

clone_size: .
v_call: TRBV7-3
d_call: .
cdr3_length: 15
j_call: TRBJ1-3
cdr3_aa: CASSLNGDSGNTIYF
cdr3_nt: TGTGCCAGCAGCTTAAATGGAGACTCTGGAAACACCATATATTTT

clone_size: few
v_call: TRBV19
d_call: .
cdr3_length: 14
j_call: TRBJ1-1
cdr3_aa: CASRRWADWTEAFF
cdr3_nt: TGTGCCAGTAGACGGTGGGCAGATTGGACTGAAGCTTTCTTT

clone_size: .
v_call: TRBV6-1
d_call: TRBD1
cdr3_length: 18
j_call: TRBJ1-4
cdr3_aa: CASSAWGDRGLSNEKLFF
cdr3_nt: TGTGCCAGCAGTGCTTGGGGAGACAGGGGGCTGTCTAATGAAAAACTGTTTTTT

clone_size: once
v_call: TRBV12-3/TRBV12-4
d_call: .
cdr3_length: 13
j_call: TRBJ2-1
cdr3_aa: CASSLLALGEQFF
cdr3_nt: TGTGCCAGCAGTCTACTAGCTCTAGGTGAGCAGTTCTTC

clone_size: .
v_call: TRBV27
d_call: TRBD2
cdr3_length: 12
j_call: TRBJ2-7
cdr3_aa: CASSFGGYEQYF
cdr3_nt: TGTGCCAGCAGTTTCGGGGGGTACGAGCAGTACTTC

clone_size: .
v_call: TRBV5-1
d_call: .
cdr3_length: 18
j_call: TRBJ2-7
cdr3_aa: CASSLLPYLRDTTYEQYF
cdr3_nt: TGCGCCAGCAGCTTGCTTCCCTATCTCCGGGACACCACCTACGAGCAGTACTTC

clone_size: once
v_call: TRBV7-2
d_call: TRBD1
cdr3_length: 15
j_call: TRBJ2-7
cdr3_aa: CASSLAGTGIDEQYF
cdr3_nt: TGTGCCAGCAGCTTAGCTGGGACAGGGATCGACGAGCAGTACTTC

clone_size: .
v_call: TRBV28
d_call: TRBD1
cdr3_length: 16
j_call: TRBJ1-4
cdr3_aa: CASSDKTGFPNEKLFF
cdr3_nt: TGTGCCAGCAGTGATAAGACAGGGTTCCCTAATGAAAAACTGTTTTTT

clone_size: .
v_call: TRBV4-3
d_call: .
cdr3_length: 15
j_call: TRBJ1-3
cdr3_aa: CASSQEKSSGNTIYF
cdr3_nt: TGCGCCAGCAGCCAAGAGAAGAGCTCTGGAAACACCATATATTTT

clone_size: .
v_call: TRBV2
d_call: .
cdr3_length: 17
j_call: TRBJ2-2
cdr3_aa: CASTGLRSSGNTGELFF
cdr3_nt: TGTGCCAGCACGGGATTGCGGAGCTCAGGGAACACCGGGGAGCTGTTTTTT

clone_size: .
v_call: TRBV7-9
d_call: TRBD1
cdr3_length: 16
j_call: TRBJ1-2
cdr3_aa: CASSSGQGLGGYGYTF
cdr3_nt: TGTGCCAGCAGCAGTGGACAGGGCCTCGGGGGATATGGCTACACCTTC

clone_size: .
v_call: TRBV15
d_call: .
cdr3_length: 15
j_call: TRBJ1-2
cdr3_aa: CATSRDLADHYGYTF
cdr3_nt: TGTGCCACCAGCAGAGATCTAGCAGACCACTATGGCTACACCTTC

clone_size: .
v_call: TRBV5-3
d_call: .
cdr3_length: 14
j_call: TRBJ1-2
cdr3_aa: CARSLDWAFYGYTF
cdr3_nt: TGTGCCAGAAGCTTGGATTGGGCTTTCTATGGCTACACCTTC

clone_size: .
v_call: TRBV3-1/TRBV3-2
d_call: TRBD1
cdr3_length: 15
j_call: TRBJ1-2
cdr3_aa: CASSPTDREGDGYTF
cdr3_nt: TGTGCCAGCAGCCCTACGGACAGGGAGGGAGATGGCTACACCTTC

clone_size: .
v_call: TRBV7-8
d_call: TRBD1
cdr3_length: 15
j_call: TRBJ2-5
cdr3_aa: CASSYLDRDKETQYF
cdr3_nt: TGTGCCAGCAGCTATCTTGACAGGGATAAAGAGACCCAGTACTTC

clone_size: .
v_call: TRBV30
d_call: TRBD1
cdr3_length: 13
j_call: TRBJ1-2
cdr3_aa: CAWSVNRGRGYTF
cdr3_nt: TGTGCCTGGAGTGTCAACAGGGGGCGCGGCTACACCTTC

clone_size: .
v_call: TRBV5-1
d_call: .
cdr3_length: 13
j_call: TRBJ1-1
cdr3_aa: CASSLAENTEAFF
cdr3_nt: TGCGCCAGCAGCTTGGCAGAAAACACTGAAGCTTTCTTT

clone_size: .
v_call: TRBV4-2
d_call: .
cdr3_length: 17
j_call: TRBJ2-7
cdr3_aa: CASSQEAKAGSSYEQYF
cdr3_nt: TGTGCCAGCAGCCAAGAGGCAAAGGCGGGGAGCTCCTACGAGCAGTACTTC

clone_size: .
v_call: TRBV29-1
d_call: .
cdr3_length: 11
j_call: TRBJ2-7
cdr3_aa: CSAHGGYEQYF
cdr3_nt: TGCAGCGCCCACGGAGGGTACGAGCAGTACTTC

clone_size: .
v_call: TRBV15
d_call: TRBD2
cdr3_length: 18
j_call: TRBJ2-1
cdr3_aa: CATSRGGAGGMNNNEQFF
cdr3_nt: TGTGCCACCAGCAGAGGAGGAGCGGGAGGGATGAATAACAATGAGCAGTTCTTC

clone_size: .
v_call: TRBV24-1
d_call: .
cdr3_length: 17
j_call: TRBJ2-2
cdr3_aa: CATSDPTEGDYTGELFF
cdr3_nt: TGTGCCACCAGTGACCCGACAGAAGGTGATTACACCGGGGAGCTGTTTTTT

clone_size: .
v_call: TRBV7-3
d_call: .
cdr3_length: 14
j_call: TRBJ1-1
cdr3_aa: CASSLGSSNTEAFF
cdr3_nt: TGTGCCAGCAGCTTGGGCAGCTCGAACACTGAAGCTTTCTTT

clone_size: once
v_call: TRBV2
d_call: TRBD1
cdr3_length: 17
j_call: TRBJ1-6
cdr3_aa: CASTIPGTAIYNSPLHF
cdr3_nt: TGTGCCAGCACCATCCCCGGGACAGCTATCTATAATTCACCCCTCCACTTT

clone_size: .
v_call: TRBV11-2
d_call: TRBD1
cdr3_length: 16
j_call: TRBJ2-7
cdr3_aa: CASSQPGQGVSYEQYF
cdr3_nt: TGTGCCAGCAGCCAACCCGGACAGGGGGTCTCCTACGAGCAGTACTTC

clone_size: once
v_call: TRBV18
d_call: TRBD1
cdr3_length: 17
j_call: TRBJ1-6
cdr3_aa: CASSPPSWDRDIVPLHF
cdr3_nt: TGTGCCAGCTCACCACCTTCTTGGGACAGGGACATCGTACCCCTCCACTTT

clone_size: .
v_call: TRBV20-1
d_call: .
cdr3_length: 13
j_call: TRBJ2-5
cdr3_aa: CSASTGAWETQYF
cdr3_nt: TGCAGTGCTAGTACTGGGGCGTGGGAGACCCAGTACTTC

clone_size: .
v_call: TRBV2
d_call: TRBD1
cdr3_length: 16
j_call: TRBJ1-2
cdr3_aa: CASRTSGTGRNYGYTF
cdr3_nt: TGTGCCAGCAGGACTTCCGGGACAGGGAGGAACTATGGCTACACCTTC

clone_size: .
v_call: TRBV7-2
d_call: .
cdr3_length: 14
j_call: TRBJ2-5
cdr3_aa: CASSPVGLEIWQYF
cdr3_nt: TGTGCCAGCAGCCCAGTTGGACTGGAAATATGGCAGTACTTC

clone_size: few
v_call: TRBV2
d_call: .
cdr3_length: 13
j_call: TRBJ1-1
cdr3_aa: CASHLTHYTEAFF
cdr3_nt: TGTGCCAGCCACCTGACACACTACACTGAAGCTTTCTTT

clone_size: once
v_call: TRBV18
d_call: .
cdr3_length: 14
j_call: TRBJ1-1
cdr3_aa: CASSPYRGETEAFF
cdr3_nt: TGTGCCAGCTCACCTTACCGGGGGGAAACTGAAGCTTTCTTT

clone_size: .
v_call: TRBV10-3
d_call: .
cdr3_length: 16
j_call: TRBJ1-6
cdr3_aa: CAISESLGGIGTPLHF
cdr3_nt: TGTGCCATCAGTGAGTCTTTGGGGGGTATAGGGACCCCCCTCCACTTT

clone_size: .
v_call: TRBV27
d_call: .
cdr3_length: 17
j_call: TRBJ1-6
cdr3_aa: CASSLLGTLGSNSPLHF
cdr3_nt: TGTGCCAGCAGCCTACTCGGGACACTAGGGAGTAATTCACCCCTCCACTTT